This TCR beta chain appears in the sequencing data of a study of T cell repertoires in cytomegalovirus infection. Study-wide results and limits: Predominance within the ex vivo response was attributable to HLA-C-restricted CMV-specific TCR beta clonotypes. Pooled public TCR beta family frequency picked out CMV carriers with the relevant HLA.

TCRdb redid the calling of the reads with MiXCR, one entry per CDR3 protein. The sample has some 300,000 distinct CDR3 sequences; roughly an eighth are singletons. A note on this clonotype: What it binds is unknown.

This receptor was obtained from a human donor in good health (CMV status not recorded). Some clones in this sample may be carry-over from other donors' samples. What was sequenced was PBMCs.

CDR3: CASSQDPNQPQHF. The CDR3 DNA follows: TGCGCCAGCAGCCAAGATCCCAATCAGCCCCAGCATTTT. The chain recombines TRBV4-1 with TRBJ1-5; D is ambiguous. The CDR3 is 13 amino acids. Deletions cut 0 bases from V and 3 bases from J, with 3 bases between. CDR1 and CDR2 (germline): MGHRA, YSYEKL.